This T cell receptor beta chain was observed in a study of spatial heterogeneity in lung cancer. Study details: More beta-chain than alpha-chain sequences were consistently detected.

This clonotype was observed at least ten times. This CDR3 comprises 14 residues. V was shortened by 4 bases and J by 4 bases, with 12 bases between the two germline ends. CDR1 SGDLS and CDR2 YYNGEE come from the germline V gene. Time point described: sample taken at primary tumor resection. The donors, 70 or so patients with untreated early-stage non-small cell lung cancer, provided the samples. Whole RNA, isolated from tumor, nontumor lung or frozen PBMC, was sequenced without prior sorting. Using its own MiXCR run on the 5' RACE reads, TCRdb lists one record per CDR3 protein. The sample holds fewer than 45,000 distinct CDR3 sequences, around 6.8% seen once.

This chain connects TRBV9 to TRBJ1-5, with a weak D call TRBD1 (5 bases). The receptor was isolated from a female donor with early-stage non-small cell lung cancer. Specimen: PBMCs, collected at surgery. CDR3 amino acids: CASSPWGTNQPQHF. The DNA of the CDR3 is TGTGCCAGCAGCCCTTGGGGCACAAATCAGCCCCAGCATTTT.